One and the same sample provided the 8 T cell receptor beta chains below, sequenced in a study of preoperative IRX-2 immunotherapy in early breast cancer. TCRdb's table, derived via immunoSEQ multiplex PCR, lists solely in-frame clones and lacks some. Of about 2,000 clones in the sample, approximately 78% were seen once. The treatment was: preoperative locoregional IRX-2 cytokine immunotherapy. Specimen: tumor tissue, collected before IRX-2 immunotherapy. The receptors come from a human donor with breast cancer.

This chain connects TRBV6-8 to TRBJ2-7, with TRBD1 identical over 8 bases. The length of the CDR3 is 14 residues. Germline trimming cut 6 bases from V and 2 bases from J; bases unmatched to any gene: 6. Germline V gene data show CDR1 as MNHGY and CDR2 as SAAAGT. This chain's CDR3 is CASRTGTGPYEQYF. The CDR3 nucleotides read TGTGCCAGCAGGACCGGGACAGGCCCCTACGAGCAGTACTTC.

This rearrangement joins TRBV18 to TRBJ1-6; the D is unclear. Per germline, CDR1 KGHSH and CDR2 LQKENI. The CDR3 is 13 amino acids. V was trimmed by 3 bases and J by 11 bases, leaving 11 bases between them. CDR3 DNA: TGTGCCAGCTCACCTATACGGGATGCACCCCTCCACTTT. Translating it yields CASSPIRDAPLHF.

This clone was counted once. The chain combines TRBV5-1 with TRBJ2-2; no definite D call. The CDR3 loop spans 15 amino acids. Trimming removed 0 bases from V and 1 base from J, with 7 bases in between. Germline V CDR1 and CDR2: SGHRS, YFSETQ. In DNA, the CDR3 is TGCGCCAGCAGCTTGGTGGCCTTGAACACCGGGGAGCTGTTTTTT. Translating it yields CASSLVALNTGELFF.

The chain combines TRBV6-8 with TRBJ1-1; D remains unclear. Germline lookup yields CDR1 MNHGY and CDR2 SAAAGT. This CDR3 comprises 18 residues. Trimming stripped 0 bases from V and 0 bases from J, with 17 bases between. Here the CDR3 DNA reads TGTGCCAGCAGTTACTCGTTGAGCCAGCCCCTCATGAACACTGAAGCTTTCTTT. Amino acid sequence: CASSYSLSQPLMNTEAFF.

The count of this clone is one. The chain uses TRBV6-8 and TRBJ2-7; tentative D call: TRBD1 (5 bases). The CDR3 has 13 residues. Germline assignment: CDR1 MNHGY and CDR2 SAAAGT. The ends were cut back, 6 bases at V and 2 bases at J, with 11 bases in the middle. The CDR3 sequence: CASSDSMTYEQYF. The DNA of the CDR3 is TGTGCCAGCAGCGACAGTATGACCTACGAGCAGTACTTC.

This chain uses TRBV23-1 with TRBJ2-5; D possibly corresponds to TRBD2 (6 bases). TRBV23-1 is placed among ORFs of uncertain function. The germline V and J ends were trimmed by 6 bases and 4 bases, with 18 bases remaining between them. CDR3 length: 15 residues. CDR3 in amino acids: CASSRNRGLGETQYF. The CDR3 nucleotides are TGCGCCAGCAGCCGAAACCGGGGACTTGGAGAGACCCAGTACTTC.

V gene TRBV18 combines with J gene TRBJ2-7; D unresolved. The V gene lost 2 bases and the J gene lost 2 bases, with 7 bases spanning the gap. CDR3 length: 13 amino acids. From germline, CDR1 is KGHSH and CDR2 LQKENI. The CDR3 DNA sequence: TGTGCCAGCTCACCATCCAGAACCTACGAGCAGTACTTC. This encodes CASSPSRTYEQYF.

The genes are TRBV18 and TRBJ2-1, with TRBD1 as a possible D gene (6 bases). CDR3 size: 12 residues. Per the germline V gene, CDR1 is KGHSH and CDR2 is LQKENI. V was trimmed by 3 bases and J by 10 bases, leaving 10 bases between them. In nucleotides, the CDR3 is TGTGCCAGCTCACCTACAGGGTCAGAGCAGTTCTTC. Amino acid sequence: CASSPTGSEQFF.